The T cell receptor (beta chain) described here comes from a study of blood T cell repertoires in COVID-19. Profiled with immunoSEQ multiplex PCR; TCRdb holds only in-frame clones, not every one. This table holds around 130,000 clones, around nine tenths found once. Trimming cost V 4 bases and J 7 bases, with 10 bases left between them. Germline CDR1 is DFQATT and CDR2 is SNEGSKA (reference sequence). CDR3 length: 11 amino acids. This chain joins TRBV20-1 and TRBJ1-1; D perhaps matches TRBD1 (5 bases). Sequencing input: peripheral blood. The receptor was derived from a human donor in a cohort sampled during active COVID-19. CDR3 coding DNA: TGCAGTGCTATCCAGGGCGGTGAAGCTTTCTTT. Translated, it gives CSAIQGGEAFF.